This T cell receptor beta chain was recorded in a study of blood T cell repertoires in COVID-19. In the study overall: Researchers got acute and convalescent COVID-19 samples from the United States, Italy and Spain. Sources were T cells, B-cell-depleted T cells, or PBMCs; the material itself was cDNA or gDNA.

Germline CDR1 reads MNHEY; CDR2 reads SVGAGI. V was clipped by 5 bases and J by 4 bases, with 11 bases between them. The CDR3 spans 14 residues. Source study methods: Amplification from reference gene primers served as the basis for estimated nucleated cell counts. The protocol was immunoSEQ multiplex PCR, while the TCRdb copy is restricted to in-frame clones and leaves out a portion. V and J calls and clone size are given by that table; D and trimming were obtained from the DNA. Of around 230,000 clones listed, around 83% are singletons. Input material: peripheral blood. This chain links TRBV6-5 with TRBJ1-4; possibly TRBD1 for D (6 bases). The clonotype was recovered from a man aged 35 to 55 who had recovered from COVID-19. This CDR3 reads CASSQQGSNEKLFF. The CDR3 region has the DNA TGTGCCAGCAGTCAACAGGGCAGTAATGAAAAACTGTTTTTT.